This T cell receptor beta chain was recovered during a study of T-cell reconstitution after alpha-beta-depleted transplantation in children. It was with unique molecular identifiers that the TCRbeta library was prepared. One entry per CDR3 protein, called by TCRdb with MiXCR from the PCR reads. This sample has 90,000 to 95,000 distinct CDR3 sequences; 9% to 15% occur once, and the top ten carry roughly 14%. Here the sequenced sample was PBMCs from the stem cell graft donor, taken from the stem cell graft. The clonotype originates from a human donor who donated a stem cell graft to a child with inherited bone marrow failure.

CDR3 nucleotides: TGTGCCAGCAGTTTGGAAGGGGGCCTCAAAAACATTCAGTACTTC. The encoded protein is CASSLEGGLKNIQYF. The V and J genes are TRBV12-3 or TRBV12-4 and TRBJ2-4, with 7 bases aligning to TRBD1. With V trimmed by 3 bases and J by 3 bases, 5 bases remained unmatched. The CDR3 length is 15 residues.